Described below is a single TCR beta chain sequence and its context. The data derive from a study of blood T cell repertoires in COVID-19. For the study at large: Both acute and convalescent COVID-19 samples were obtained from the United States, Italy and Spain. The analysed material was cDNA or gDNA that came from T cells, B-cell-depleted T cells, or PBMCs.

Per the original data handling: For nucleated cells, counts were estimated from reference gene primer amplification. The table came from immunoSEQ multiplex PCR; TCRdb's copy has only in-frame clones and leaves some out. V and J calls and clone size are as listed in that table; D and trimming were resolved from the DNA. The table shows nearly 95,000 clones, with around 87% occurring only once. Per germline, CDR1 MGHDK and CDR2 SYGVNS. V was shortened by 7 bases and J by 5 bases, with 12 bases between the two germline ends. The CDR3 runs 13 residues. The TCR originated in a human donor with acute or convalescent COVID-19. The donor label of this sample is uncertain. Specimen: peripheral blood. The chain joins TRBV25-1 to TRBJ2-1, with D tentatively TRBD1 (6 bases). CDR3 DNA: TGTGCCAGCAATCCCAGGGGTAACAATGAGCAGTTCTTC. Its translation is CASNPRGNNEQFF.